This entry lists 12 T cell receptor beta chains sequenced from one sample in a study of T cell repertoires in cytomegalovirus infection. TCRdb itself ran the reads through MiXCR, one entry per CDR3 protein. The repertoire has 7,000 to 8,000 distinct CDR3 sequences, 45% to 55% of them found once; the top ten carry roughly 77%. Their antigen targets remain unknown. The specimen sequenced was PBMCs, sequenced either directly or after in vitro stimulation (not recorded which). These receptor sequences come from a human donor in good health (CMV status not recorded). Some clones in this sample may be carry-over from other donors' samples.

This clonotype appeared many times. This rearrangement joins TRBV5-1 to TRBJ1-3; D is uncertain. The CDR3 has 12 residues. The V end was cut by 6 bases, the J end by 3 bases, with 7 bases between. Germline CDR1 is SGHRS and CDR2 is YFSETQ. CDR3: CASTYDGNTIYF. CDR3 DNA: TGCGCCAGCACCTATGATGGAAACACCATATATTTT.

This clonotype came up a few times. This chain links TRBV5-5 with TRBJ2-7; D is perhaps TRBD2 (5 bases). The CDR3 is 17 residues long. Trimming left V 0 bases short and J 1 base short, with 17 bases between. Germline V CDR1 and CDR2: SGHKS, YYEKEE (reference sequence). In DNA form, the CDR3 reads TGTGCCAGCAGCTTGGCCCTAGCTCGGGCCGTGTCCTACGAGCAGTACTTC. Protein sequence: CASSLALARAVSYEQYF. The full variable domain, rest sourced from reference TRBV5-5 and TRBJ2-7, is DAGVTQSPTHLIKTRGQQVTLRCSPISGHKSVSWYQQVLGQGPQFIFQYYEKEERGRGNFPDRFSARQFPNYSSELNVNALLLGDSALYLCASSLALARAVSYEQYFGPGTRLTVT.

Remarks on this clonotype: Because the CDR3 is missing its conserved closing phenylalanine or tryptophan, this is likely a read error. The chain couples TRBV12-3 or TRBV12-4 to TRBJ2-1; possible D gene TRBD2, 6 bases. Trimming removed 0 bases at V and 6 bases at J, with 15 bases between. The CDR3 extends over 16 amino acids. The CDR3 DNA sequence: TGTGCCAGCAGTTTAGCCCCTCATGGGAGGTCCAATGAGCAGTTCGTA. It yields the protein CASSLAPHGRSNEQFV.

To note about this clonotype: Sequence at one end of the junction differs from germline and may be a read error. The chain carries TRBV19 and TRBJ1-5, with TRBD1 matching over 8 bases. The CDR3 extends over 19 amino acids. CDR1 is LNHDA and CDR2 is SQIVND in the germline V gene (reference sequence). The CDR3 DNA follows: TGTGCCAGTAGTTCAATATATCCCGGGACAGGTGAAGACAATCCGCCCCAGAATTTT. Translation gives CASSSIYPGTGEDNPPQNF.

The table lists this clonotype with a count of one. Sequence at one end of the junction differs from germline and may be a read error. This chain uses TRBV6-2 or TRBV6-3 with TRBJ1-5, with 8 bases fitting TRBD1. The CDR3 spans 15 residues. The germline gives CDR1 MNHEY, CDR2 SVGEGT. DNA of the CDR3: TGTGCCCGCAGTTTTTCTCAGGGGGCCGCTCAGCCCAAGCATTTT. Its translation: CARSFSQGAAQPKHF.

This clonotype showed up just a few times. In this CDR3 the conserved last residue, phenylalanine or tryptophan, is missing, so a read error is likely. The chain links TRBV19 to TRBJ1-2, with D perhaps TRBD1 (6 bases). The length of the CDR3 is 12 residues. Germline loops: CDR1 LNHDA, CDR2 SQIVND (reference sequence). The CDR3 region is CDSSVPTGGYTV. The CDR3 nucleotides read TGTGACAGTAGTGTACCGACAGGCGGCTACACCGTC.

This clonotype was seen at least ten times. The rearrangement links TRBV7-2 to TRBJ2-7, with a possible D match to TRBD2 (6 bases). The CDR3 consists of 15 residues. Trimming stripped 6 bases from V and 1 base from J, with 16 bases between. Germline V gene lookup returns CDR1 SGHTA and CDR2 FQGNSA. CDR3 in amino acids: CASRPPGGASYEQYF. CDR3 in DNA: TGTGCCAGCAGGCCCCCCGGAGGGGCATCCTACGAGCAGTACTTC.

In its sample, this clonotype was seen a few times. The conserved phenylalanine or tryptophan is not found at the CDR3 terminus, so this likely reflects a read error. The limits of the CDR3 on the DNA are not certain, so only TCRdb's listed CDR3 is given. The chain recombines TRBV7-2 with TRBJ1-1; TRBD1 is the table's D call, not checked against the DNA. Including both end residues, the CDR3 is 16 amino acids long. Germline assignment: CDR1 SGHTA and CDR2 FQGNSA. The CDR3 sequence: CASSLASRGSNTESFL.

This clonotype was detected a few times. This chain joins TRBV6-5 and TRBJ1-5; 7 bases are a match to TRBD1. CDR1 and CDR2 (germline): MNHEY, SVGAGI. The CDR3 runs 15 residues. The CDR3 DNA reads TGTTCCACAGTCCTCCTACAGGGGACCAATCAGCCCCAGCATTTT. Translated: CSTVLLQGTNQPQHF.

This clonotype came up a few times. The germline gene is not matched at one end of the junction; a read error may be the cause. The J gene is TRBJ2-3, the V gene TRBV7-2; maybe TRBD1 (5 bases). This CDR3 has 14 amino acids. Germline CDR1 and CDR2: SGHTA and FQGNSA. DNA of the CDR3: TGTGCCAGCAGCTTAACGGACAAGATATATACGCAGTATTGG. Its protein product is CASSLTDKIYTQYW.

For this clonotype: The junction and the germline gene differ at one end; a read error may be behind it. The chain carries TRBV4-2 and TRBJ1-1; D is perhaps TRBD1 (6 bases). The CDR3 loop spans 11 amino acids. CDR1 is LGHNA and CDR2 is YNFKEQ in the germline V gene. The CDR3 reads CACSHEGEAYF. The CDR3 DNA reads TGTGCCTGCAGCCACGAGGGGGAAGCTTACTTT.

A note on this clonotype: One end of the junction does not line up with germline, which may come from a read error. The rearrangement uses TRBV12-3 or TRBV12-4 and TRBJ1-1; a weak D match, TRBD1 (6 bases). This CDR3 is 16 amino acids long. The DNA for the CDR3 is TGTGCCAGCATCCTCAGGAGTTCCAAACAGGGCACTGAAGCTTTATTT. The encoded protein is CASILRSSKQGTEALF.